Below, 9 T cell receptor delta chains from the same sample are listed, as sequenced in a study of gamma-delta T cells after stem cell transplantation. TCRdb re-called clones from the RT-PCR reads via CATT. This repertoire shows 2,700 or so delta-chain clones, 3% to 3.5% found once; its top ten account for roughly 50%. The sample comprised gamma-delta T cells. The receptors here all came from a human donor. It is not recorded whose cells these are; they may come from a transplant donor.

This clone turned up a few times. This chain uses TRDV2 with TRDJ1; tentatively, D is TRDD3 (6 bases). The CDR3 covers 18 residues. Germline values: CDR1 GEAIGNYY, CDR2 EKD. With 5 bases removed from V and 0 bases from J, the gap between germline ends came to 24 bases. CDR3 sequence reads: CACGRLPSLRGNTDKLIF. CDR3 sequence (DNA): TGTGCCTGTGGCCGACTTCCCTCCCTTAGGGGGAACACCGATAAACTCATCTTT.

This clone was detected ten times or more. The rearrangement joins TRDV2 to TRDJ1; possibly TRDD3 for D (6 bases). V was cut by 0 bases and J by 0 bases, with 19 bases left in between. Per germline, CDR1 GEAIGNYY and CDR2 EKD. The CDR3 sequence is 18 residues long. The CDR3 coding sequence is TGTGCCTGTGACACCGTTCGGGTCTCCGGGGGACACACCGATAAACTCATCTTT. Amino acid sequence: CACDTVRVSGGHTDKLIF.

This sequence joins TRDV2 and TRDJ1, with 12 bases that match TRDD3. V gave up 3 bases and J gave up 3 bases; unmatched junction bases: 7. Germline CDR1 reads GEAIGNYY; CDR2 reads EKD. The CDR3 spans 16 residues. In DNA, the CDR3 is TGTGCCTGTGACCCCGTACTGGGGGATACTTCCGATAAACTCATCTTT. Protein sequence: CACDPVLGDTSDKLIF.

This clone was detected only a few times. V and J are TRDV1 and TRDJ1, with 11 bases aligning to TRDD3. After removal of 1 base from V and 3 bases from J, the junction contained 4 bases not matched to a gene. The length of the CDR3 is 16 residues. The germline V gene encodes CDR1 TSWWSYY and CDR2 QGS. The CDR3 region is CALGEQLGDTPDKLIF. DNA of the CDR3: TGTGCTCTTGGGGAACAGCTGGGGGATACTCCCGATAAACTCATCTTT.

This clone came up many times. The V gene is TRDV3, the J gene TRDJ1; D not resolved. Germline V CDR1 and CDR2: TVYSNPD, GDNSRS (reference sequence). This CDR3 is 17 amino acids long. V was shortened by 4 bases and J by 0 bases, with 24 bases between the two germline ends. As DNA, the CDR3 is TGTGCCTCCCGGCGGCCTCCCCCAAGGAGGTACACCGATAAACTCATCTTT. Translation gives CASRRPPPRRYTDKLIF.

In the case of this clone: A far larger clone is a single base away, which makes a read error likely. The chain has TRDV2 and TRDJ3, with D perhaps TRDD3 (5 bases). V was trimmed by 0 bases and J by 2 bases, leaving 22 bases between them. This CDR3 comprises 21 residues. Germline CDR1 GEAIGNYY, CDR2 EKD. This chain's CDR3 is CACDTADSRTRKAWDTRQMFF. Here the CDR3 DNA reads TGTGCCTGTGACACCGCGGATAGCCGTACTAGAAAGGCCTGGGACACCCGACAGATGTTTTTC.

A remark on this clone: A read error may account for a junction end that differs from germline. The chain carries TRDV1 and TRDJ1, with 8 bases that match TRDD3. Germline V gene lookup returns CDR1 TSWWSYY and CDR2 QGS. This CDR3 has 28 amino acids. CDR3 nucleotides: TGTGCTCTTGGCCCCTCGCCTCGGAGGCGATGGTGGGGGATCGAATGGAACCCCTCCCGGACCTCCTTCGATAAACTCATCTTC. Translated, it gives CALGPSPRRRWWGIEWNPSRTSFDKLIF.

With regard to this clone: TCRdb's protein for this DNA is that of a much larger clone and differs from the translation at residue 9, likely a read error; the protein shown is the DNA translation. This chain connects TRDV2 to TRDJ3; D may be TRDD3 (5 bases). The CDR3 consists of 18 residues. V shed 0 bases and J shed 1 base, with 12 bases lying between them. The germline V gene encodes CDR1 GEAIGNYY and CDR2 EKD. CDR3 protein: CACDTVRIGSWDTRQMFF. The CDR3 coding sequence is TGTGCCTGTGACACCGTGAGGATAGGTTCCTGGGACACCCGACAGATGTTTTTC.

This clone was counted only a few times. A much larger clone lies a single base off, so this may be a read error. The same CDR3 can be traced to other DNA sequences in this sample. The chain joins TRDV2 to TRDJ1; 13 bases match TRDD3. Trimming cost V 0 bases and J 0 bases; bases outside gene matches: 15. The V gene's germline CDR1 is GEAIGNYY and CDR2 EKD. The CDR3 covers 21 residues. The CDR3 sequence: CACDTVATGGYGKGDTDKLIF. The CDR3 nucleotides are TGTGCCTGTGACACCGTGGCCACTGGGGGATACGGAAAGGGCGACACCGATAAACTCATCTTT.